A selection of T cell receptor beta chains follows, all from one sample in a study of glioma-infiltrating T cells after dendritic cell vaccination. TCRdb keeps only in-frame clones here, not all; method: immunoSEQ multiplex PCR. Found here are fewer than 75,000 clones, about 76% of them singletons; the top ten hold around 8%. The sequencing here drew on blood, taken before dendritic cell vaccination. The receptors derive from a human donor with glioblastoma. The CDR3 runs from the conserved cysteine through the conserved F or W. A D gene is named only where the DNA matches it firmly. Not every row has a clone size; where given, it reads once, few, many or a size class.

abundance	d_gene	j_gene	v_gene	CDR3nt	CDR3aa
NA	TRBD1	TRBJ1-2	TRBV7-9	TGTGCCAGCAGCTCGGGACAGGGGGAGAACTATGGCTACACCTTC	CASSSGQGENYGYTF
NA	NA	TRBJ1-1	TRBV30	TGTGCCTGGGGAGGCGGGGCGAACACTGAAGCTTTCTTT	CAWGGGANTEAFF
few	NA	TRBJ1-2	TRBV5-1	TGCGCCAGCAGCTTGGAGGGCAGGGGATCTTCGAGAGATGGCTACACCTTC	CASSLEGRGSSRDGYTF
once	TRBD2	TRBJ2-7	TRBV30	TGTGCCTGGAGTGTACCCGGGGAGGGGATGTACGAGCAGTACTTC	CAWSVPGEGMYEQYF
NA	NA	TRBJ2-1	TRBV13	TGTGCCAGCAGCTTACATCGACAACCGCAGTTCTTC	CASSLHRQPQFF
NA	NA	TRBJ2-2	TRBV6-1	TGTGCCAGCTGTCTCAGGGTTGGCGGGGAGCTGTTTTTT	CASCLRVGGELFF
NA	NA	TRBJ2-5	TRBV11-2	TGTGCCAGCAGCCAACGGGACACCGCCGCCCAAGAGACCCAGTACTTC	CASSQRDTAAQETQYF
NA	TRBD1	TRBJ2-2	TRBV7-9	TGTGCCAGCAGTGAGCGGGACAGGGTCACCGGGGAGCTGTTTTTT	CASSERDRVTGELFF
NA	TRBD1	TRBJ1-5	TRBV7-2	TGTGCCAGCAGTGGGGGACAGTTAGGCCAGCCCCAGCATTTT	CASSGGQLGQPQHF
NA	TRBD1	TRBJ1-2	TRBV6-5	TGTGCCAGCACCTACAGGGGGCTTGGCTACACCTTC	CASTYRGLGYTF
NA	TRBD1	TRBJ1-6	TRBV27	TGTGCCAGTAATGGACAGGGGGAATCTTCACCCCTCCACTTT	CASNGQGESSPLHF
NA	TRBD1	TRBJ1-2	TRBV5-4	TGTGCCAGCAGCTCAGGACAGGGCAGAGGTGGCTACACCTTC	CASSSGQGRGGYTF
NA	NA	TRBJ1-1	TRBV4-1	TGCGCCAGCAGCCAAACTCAGACAGTGACCACTGAAGCTTTCTTT	CASSQTQTVTTEAFF
once	TRBD1	TRBJ2-3	TRBV2	TGTGCCAGCAGTGAAGTACAGGGGCACAGGGATACGCAGTATTTT	CASSEVQGHRDTQYF
NA	TRBD2	TRBJ2-1	TRBV6-6	TGTGCCAGCAGTTACGGAACGGGGGGCTCCTACAATGAGCAGTTCTTC	CASSYGTGGSYNEQFF
NA	NA	TRBJ2-3	TRBV7-9	TGTGCCAGCAGCTTAGAGGGTTCACAGGGTCGGGCTACGCAGTATTTT	CASSLEGSQGRATQYF
NA	TRBD2	TRBJ2-1	TRBV4-2	TGTGCCAGCAGCCAAGATCTCGGGACTAGCGGGAGGTACAATGAGCAGTTCTTC	CASSQDLGTSGRYNEQFF
NA	NA	TRBJ1-5	TRBV7-2	TGTGCCAGCAGCCCCCAGTCAGATAGCAATCAGCCCCAGCATTTT	CASSPQSDSNQPQHF
few	NA	TRBJ1-2	TRBV29-1	TGCAGCGGCACATCTTATAACTATGGCTACACCTTC	CSGTSYNYGYTF
NA	NA	TRBJ2-7	TRBV9	TGTGCCAGCAGCGTATATGGTGACTGGACCTACGAGCAGTACTTC	CASSVYGDWTYEQYF
NA	NA	TRBJ1-1	TRBV11-3	TGTGCCAGCAGCTTAGGCAGGGGCAGGACTGAAGCTTTCTTT	CASSLGRGRTEAFF
NA	NA	TRBJ2-5	TRBV2	TGTGCCAGCAGTGCACGGACAGAGCAAGAGACCCAGTACTTC	CASSARTEQETQYF
few	NA	TRBJ2-7	TRBV6-5	TGTGCCAGCAGTTCGGGCAGGGCCGTCCACGAGCAGTACTTC	CASSSGRAVHEQYF
NA	TRBD2	TRBJ2-5	TRBV6-6	TGTGCCAGCAGCCCACTAGCGGGGGGGAAAGAGACCCAGTACTTC	CASSPLAGGKETQYF
NA	NA	TRBJ1-5	TRBV19	TGTGCCAGTAGTAGGGGGGGCAATCAGCCCCAGCATTTT	CASSRGGNQPQHF
NA	NA	TRBJ1-1	TRBV11-3	TGTGCCAGCAGCGACACAGAGAACACTGAAGCTTTCTTT	CASSDTENTEAFF
NA	TRBD1	TRBJ1-4	TRBV4-3	TGCGCCAGCAGCCATGTTGGGGACAGTAATGAAAAACTGTTTTTT	CASSHVGDSNEKLFF
NA	NA	TRBJ1-5	TRBV2	TGTGCCAGCATGGGAGTTTTTAGCAATCAGCCCCAGCATTTT	CASMGVFSNQPQHF
few	TRBD1	TRBJ2-7	TRBV18	TGTGCCAGCCAAGTCGGACAGGGAGAGGACGAGCAGTACTTC	CASQVGQGEDEQYF
NA	NA	TRBJ2-4	TRBV12-5	TGTGCTAGTGCTCCCAGGGGTGGTGACATTCAGTACTTC	CASAPRGGDIQYF
NA	TRBD2	TRBJ2-1	TRBV9	TGTGCCAGCAGCGTAATAGCGGGGAGTAACAATGAGCAGTTCTTC	CASSVIAGSNNEQFF
once	TRBD2	TRBJ2-5	TRBV5-1	TGCGCCAGCAGCTTGGATCCGGGAGGGGAGGAGACCCAGTACTTC	CASSLDPGGEETQYF
NA	TRBD1	TRBJ2-7	TRBV5-4	TGTGCCAGCAGCACCCGGGACAGGAGATCCTACGAGCAGTACTTC	CASSTRDRRSYEQYF
once	NA	TRBJ1-1	TRBV7-6	TGTGCCAGCAGCTCCGGACAGAACACTGAAGCTTTCTTT	CASSSGQNTEAFF
NA	NA	TRBJ1-3	TRBV4-1	TGCGCCAGCAGCCAAGAAAGTGATGCAAAACCAGACTCTGGAAACACCATATATTTT	CASSQESDAKPDSGNTIYF